Presented here are 23 T cell receptor beta chains from one specimen sequenced in a study of shared clonotypes between healthy human individuals (dated by TCRdb to the early 2020s). Libraries came from the immunoSEQ multiplex PCR assay. TCRdb took this table from immuneACCESS and kept in-frame rearrangements with V and J called. Such tables lack part of the clones; where checked against another copy, unresolved V genes explain under half of the gap, and the rest is unexplained. Here the sample has some 2,500,000 clones; roughly 93% occur a single time. The ten biggest clones cover about 0.38% of the sample. The sample was naive CD4+ T cells from PBMCs. This specimen's cell subset or site label, per the study, means: CD45RA+ positively selected. The receptor source for this set is a man between 18 and 29 years old in good health. Some clones in this sample may be carry-over from other donors' samples.

The J gene is TRBJ2-6, the V gene TRBV11-1; D is unresolved. There are 17 residues in the CDR3. CDR1 and CDR2 from the germline V gene are SGHAT and FQDESV (reference sequence). V was shortened by 1 base and J by 1 base, with 11 bases between the two germline ends. CDR3 DNA sequence: TGTGCCAGCAGCTTAGAAGCAGTAGGGTCTGGGGCCAACGTCCTGACTTTC. Translation gives CASSLEAVGSGANVLTF.

This sequence joins TRBV5-1 and TRBJ1-1; TRBD1 is a possible D gene (5 bases). Germline lookup yields CDR1 SGHRS and CDR2 YFSETQ. V was cut by 4 bases and J by 1 base, with 11 bases left in between. The length of the CDR3 is 14 residues. The CDR3 DNA follows: TGCGCCAGCAGCCACCTCGGGGGGAACACTGAAGCTTTCTTT. Residues: CASSHLGGNTEAFF.

This rearrangement joins TRBV4-1 to TRBJ2-7, with 13 bases that match TRBD2. The V segment lost 2 bases and the J segment 4 bases; nucleotides outside the gene matches: 8. Germline V CDR1 and CDR2: MGHRA, YSYEKL. The CDR3 totals 17 residues. The CDR3 loop is CASSQLLSTSGRYEQYF. Written as DNA, the CDR3 is TGCGCCAGCAGCCAACTTTTATCGACTAGCGGGAGGTACGAGCAGTACTTC.

J is TRBJ2-5 and V is TRBV5-1; 8 bases line up with TRBD1. The CDR3 is 18 amino acids. Germline CDR1 SGHRS, CDR2 YFSETQ. Trimming took 2 bases from V and 0 from J; bases not matched to a gene: 12. The CDR3 protein is CASSFGALGTGDQETQYF. The DNA of the CDR3 is TGCGCCAGCAGCTTTGGGGCCCTGGGGACAGGTGACCAAGAGACCCAGTACTTC.

With regard to this clone: Other nucleotide sequences in the sample specify the same CDR3. The chain couples TRBV5-1 to TRBJ2-7; TRBD2 matches 10 bases. The CDR3 spans 15 residues. Germline CDR1 is SGHRS and CDR2 is YFSETQ. Trimming at V came to 4 bases and at J to 4 bases, leaving 8 bases not matched to a gene. CDR3 amino acids: CASSPSAGGVYEQYF. The CDR3 DNA is TGCGCCAGCAGCCCATCAGCGGGAGGGGTGTACGAGCAGTACTTC. The full variable domain, in which reference TRBV5-1 and TRBJ2-7 provide the parts outside the CDR3, is KAGVTQTPRYLIKTRGQQVTLSCSPISGHRSVSWYQQTPGQGLQFLFEYFSETQRNKGNFPGRFSGRQFSNSRSEMNVSTLELGDSALYLCASSPSAGGVYEQYFGPGTRLTVT.

The chain carries TRBV2 and TRBJ2-1, with a possible D match to TRBD2 (5 bases). Looked up from germline, CDR1 is SNHLY and CDR2 is FYNNEI. This CDR3 has 12 amino acids. V shed 1 base and J shed 15 bases, with 13 bases lying between them. Here the CDR3 DNA reads TGTGCCAGCAGTGAAGGCGCTAGCTGGGGGTTCTTC. Amino acids: CASSEGASWGFF. Together with reference TRBV2 and TRBJ2-1, the CDR3 gives the full variable domain: EPEVTQTPSHQVTQMGQEVILRCVPISNHLYFYWYRQILGQKVEFLVSFYNNEISEKSEIFDDQFSVERPDGSNFTLKIRSTKLEDSAMYFCASSEGASWGFFGPGTRLTVL.

The rearrangement joins TRBV2 to TRBJ2-3; 9 positions match TRBD2. V gave up 0 bases and J gave up 2 bases; unmatched junction bases: 9. CDR1 and CDR2 (germline): SNHLY, FYNNEI. The length of the CDR3 is 18 residues. The CDR3 here is CASSEASLIAGDTDTQYF. The CDR3 DNA reads as TGTGCCAGCAGTGAAGCGAGCTTGATAGCGGGGGACACAGATACGCAGTATTTT.

About this clone: The same CDR3 arises from other DNA sequences in this sample as well. This chain links TRBV11-2 with TRBJ1-1; D not resolved. Germline lookup yields CDR1 SGHAT and CDR2 FQNNGV. Trimming removed 5 bases from V and 5 bases from J, with 12 bases in between. This CDR3 is 13 amino acids long. CDR3 loop: CASSPDWGTEAFF. CDR3 nucleotide sequence: TGTGCCAGCAGCCCGGATTGGGGAACTGAAGCTTTCTTT.

V gene TRBV6-6 combines with J gene TRBJ1-6; D is undetermined. Trimming cost V 6 bases and J 7 bases, with 13 bases left between them. Germline CDR1 reads MNHNY; CDR2 reads SVGAGI (reference sequence). The CDR3 is made up of 14 amino acids. The CDR3 nucleotides are TGTGCCAGCAGATCCGGGATCCTCAATTCACCCCTCCACTTT. Translation gives CASRSGILNSPLHF.

This chain connects TRBV6-1 to TRBJ1-3; D is uncertain. Germline assignment: CDR1 MNHNS and CDR2 SASEGT. Trimming pared 2 bases from V and 3 bases from J, leaving 11 bases between. The CDR3 covers 15 residues. The CDR3 region has the DNA TGTGCCAGCAGTGAAAAAGGGATTAGTGGAAACACCATATATTTT. Residues: CASSEKGISGNTIYF.

This clone was seen once. The rearrangement uses TRBV10-1 and TRBJ2-1; TRBD2 agrees at 15 bases. Germline CDR1 reads WNHNN; CDR2 reads SYGVQD (reference sequence). The V and J ends lost 5 bases and 8 bases, in that order; junction bases with no gene match: 13. The CDR3 contains 18 residues. Written as DNA, the CDR3 is TGCGCCAGCAGTCCCGGCGGACTAGCGGGAGGGCCAAGGGATGAGCAGTTCTTC. Residues: CASSPGGLAGGPRDEQFF.

The CDR3 region is CASSLAYTEAFF. In nucleotides, the CDR3 is TGTGCCAGCAGCTTGGCATACACTGAAGCTTTCTTT. The chain joins TRBV5-5 to TRBJ1-1; D unresolved. Germline V gene data show CDR1 as SGHKS and CDR2 as YYEKEE (reference sequence). V was pared by 0 bases and J by 3 bases, with 3 bases between. CDR3 size: 12 residues.

The rearrangement links TRBV9 to TRBJ2-3; no definite D call. Germline loops: CDR1 SGDLS, CDR2 YYNGEE. The CDR3 is 16 amino acids. V dropped 2 bases and J dropped 1 base, with 14 bases sitting between them. CDR3: CASSVGVGSGTDTQYF. CDR3 nucleotides: TGTGCCAGCAGCGTTGGGGTTGGCTCTGGCACAGATACGCAGTATTTT.

As regards this clone: The same CDR3 is also encoded by other DNA sequences in this sample. The rearrangement links TRBV7-9 to TRBJ2-1; no firm D call. This CDR3 has 14 residues. Trimming removed 1 base from V and 4 bases from J, with 8 bases in between. From germline, CDR1 is SEHNR and CDR2 FQNEAQ (reference sequence). CDR3 sequence: CASSLVGLYNEQFF. In nucleotides, the CDR3 is TGTGCCAGCAGCTTAGTTGGCCTATACAATGAGCAGTTCTTC.

The chain is built from TRBV14 and TRBJ2-2; D possibly corresponds to TRBD2 (5 bases). This CDR3 has 16 residues. With 1 base removed from V and 3 bases from J, the gap between germline ends came to 12 bases. Germline values: CDR1 SGHDN, CDR2 FVKESK. The CDR3 loop is CASSQADYWDTGELFF. The CDR3, as DNA: TGTGCCAGCAGCCAAGCAGACTATTGGGACACCGGGGAGCTGTTTTTT.

V usage is TRBV7-9 and J usage is TRBJ2-3, with D hard to call. This CDR3 comprises 13 residues. Between the trimmed V and J ends, which lost 1 base and 5 bases, there was a span of 7 bases. Germline V gene lookup returns CDR1 SEHNR and CDR2 FQNEAQ (reference sequence). The CDR3 DNA reads as TGTGCCAGCAGCTTAGAGCGAGAAGATACGCAGTATTTT. Translation gives CASSLEREDTQYF.

Of note for this clone: Other DNA sequences in the sample encode the same CDR3. This chain links TRBV5-1 with TRBJ1-4, with TRBD1 matching 12 bases. Unmatched junction bases numbered 3, after V lost 1 base and J lost 8 bases. The CDR3 consists of 15 residues. Germline V gene sequence: CDR1 SGHRS, CDR2 YFSETQ. In nucleotides, the CDR3 is TGCGCCAGCAGCTTGTCGGGGACAGGGGGCGAAAAACTGTTTTTT. This translates into CASSLSGTGGEKLFF.

The chain employs TRBV6-6 and TRBJ2-7; 8 bases agree with TRBD1. The CDR3 sequence is 12 residues long. Germline assignment: CDR1 MNHNY and CDR2 SVGAGI (reference sequence). Losses at the gene ends were 8 bases for V and 6 bases for J; bases not matched to a gene: 6. The CDR3 is CASQGGQAEQYF. In DNA, the CDR3 is TGTGCCAGCCAAGGGGGACAGGCCGAGCAGTACTTC.

The chain recombines TRBV6-5 with TRBJ2-7; D is undetermined. Germline V gene lookup returns CDR1 MNHEY and CDR2 SVGAGI. This CDR3 region has 11 residues. Between the trimmed V and J ends, which lost 8 bases and 6 bases, there was a span of 11 bases. The CDR3 DNA reads TGTGCCAGCGGGCTTTGGGGCGAGCAGTACTTC. Its protein is CASGLWGEQYF.

The chain is built from TRBV6-1 and TRBJ1-2, with unresolved D. The germline V and J ends were trimmed by 3 bases and 0 bases, with 8 bases remaining between them. This CDR3 has 14 amino acids. CDR1 and CDR2 (germline): MNHNS, SASEGT. This chain's CDR3 is CASSDRAANYGYTF. The CDR3 region has the DNA TGTGCCAGCAGTGATCGGGCAGCTAACTATGGCTACACCTTC.

The chain employs TRBV9 and TRBJ2-3, with 11 positions matching TRBD2. The germline CDR1 and CDR2 sequences are SGDLS and YYNGEE. J lost 2 bases, V lost 3 bases, and 5 bases had no gene match. The CDR3 loop spans 16 amino acids. The CDR3 region has the DNA TGTGCCAGCAGCGGGCTGACTAGCGGGAACACAGATACGCAGTATTTT. It is translated as CASSGLTSGNTDTQYF.

This chain joins TRBV19 and TRBJ2-3, with 9 positions matching TRBD2. Germline V gene sequence: CDR1 LNHDA, CDR2 SQIVND (reference sequence). CDR3 size: 14 residues. The CDR3 is CAPGREGGTDTQYF. The CDR3 coding sequence is TGTGCGCCCGGGCGGGAGGGCGGCACAGATACGCAGTATTTT.

The gene calls are TRBV5-3 and TRBJ2-5, with a weak D call TRBD2 (6 bases). TRBV5-3 is an ORF, and what it does is uncertain. The ends were cut back, 6 bases at V and 5 bases at J, with 26 bases in the middle. The CDR3 covers 17 residues. The CDR3 DNA sequence: TGTGCCAGAACTCAACGGAAGGTGGAGGGCCGTAGGGAGACCCAGTACTTC. It encodes CARTQRKVEGRRETQYF.